The 16 T cell receptor beta chains listed next were all sequenced from one sample in a study of tumor and adjacent non-tumor tissue in lung cancer (dated by TCRdb to the late 2010s). RNA was isolated from bulk, unsorted tissue, and RNA quality was assessed with a NanoDrop ND-1000 and an Agilent 2100. Normal lung samples were distant non-tumor tissue taken more than 3 cm from the tumor edge. The library relied on multiplex PCR. Sequenced using an Illumina HiSeq 2500. TCRbeta libraries were constructed through three rounds of nested PCR with primers (Table S4) according to protocols modified from ARM-PCR. In TCRdb, the public reads were trimmed at Q25 with fastp and aligned with MiXCR, with productive beta chains retained. Records with the same CDR3 protein are collapsed into one entry carrying the most frequent genes and DNA. The sample includes 52,000 or so distinct CDR3 sequences, with 60% to 80% observed a single time. The ten largest clonotypes hold around 25% of the sample.

The material sequenced was distant non-tumor lung tissue. The receptors come from a woman aged 60 to 75 with non-small cell lung cancer.

This clonotype was detected a few times. The conserved final phenylalanine or tryptophan is absent from the CDR3, which likely points to a read error. The V and J genes are TRBV4-3 and TRBJ2-6; unclear D gene. The CDR3 has 14 residues. Germline CDR1 and CDR2: LGHNA and YSLEER. The V gene lost 6 bases and the J gene lost 7 bases, with 13 bases spanning the gap. CDR3: CASSMLFGANVLTL. The CDR3 region has the DNA TGCGCCAGCAGTATGTTATTCGGTGCCAACGTCCTGACTCTC.

By share, this clonotype ranks as large. V gene TRBV11-2 combines with J gene TRBJ2-1, with no clear D. The CDR3 totals 13 residues. V gave up 2 bases and J gave up 9 bases, with 11 bases separating them. From germline, CDR1 is SGHAT and CDR2 FQNNGV. The CDR3 protein is CASSLTRVGEQFF. CDR3 sequence (DNA): TGTGCCAGCAGCTTAACTCGAGTAGGTGAGCAGTTCTTC.

This clonotype was observed a handful of times. The V gene is TRBV20-1, the J gene TRBJ2-3; a possible D gene is TRBD2 (5 bases). The V gene lost 1 base and the J gene lost 3 bases, with 14 bases spanning the gap. The CDR3 is 15 amino acids. Germline V gene sequence: CDR1 DFQATT, CDR2 SNEGSKA (reference sequence). DNA for the CDR3: TGCAGTGCTAGAGGGCAAACCTGGGAGACAGATACGCAGTATTTT. It specifies CSARGQTWETDTQYF.

As regards this clonotype: One end of the junction does not line up with germline, which may come from a read error. The rearrangement links TRBV5-1 to TRBJ1-4; D uncertain. Germline CDR1 is SGHRS and CDR2 is YFSETQ. This CDR3 has 15 residues. The CDR3 is CASSLTAATNEKLIF. The DNA for the CDR3 is TGCGCCAGCAGCTTGACAGCAGCAACTAATGAAAAACTGATTTTT.

A word on this clonotype: A much larger clone sits a single nucleotide away, making a read error possible. The genes are TRBV4-2 and TRBJ1-3; D is possibly TRBD1 (5 bases). The V and J ends lost 4 bases and 1 base respectively, with 17 bases between them. CDR3 length: 17 residues. Germline lookup yields CDR1 LGHNA and CDR2 YNFKEQ. For the CDR3, the DNA is TGTGCCAGCAGCCGAGGGGAGGGGAGCCCTTCTGGAAACACCATATATTTT. Translation: CASSRGEGSPSGNTIYF.

A note on this clonotype: The conserved closing phenylalanine or tryptophan is absent in this CDR3, likely reflecting a read error. J is TRBJ1-2 and V is TRBV28, with a possible D match to TRBD1 (6 bases). Per germline, CDR1 MDHEN and CDR2 SYDVKM. Trimming took off 3 bases at V and 5 bases at J, with 16 bases between the two ends. The CDR3 is 15 residues long. CDR3 protein: CASSFPSRGTYGYTS. The DNA of the CDR3 is TGTGCCAGCAGTTTCCCGTCGAGAGGGACATATGGCTACACCTCC.

As for this clonotype: Compared with germline, one end of the junction differs, possibly owing to a read error. The genes are TRBV6-2 or TRBV6-3 and TRBJ2-7, with 8 bases aligning to TRBD1. Germline CDR1 and CDR2: MNHEY and SVGEGT. The CDR3 contains 16 residues. CDR3 region: CASSSNDRGNVYEQYF. The CDR3 DNA reads TGTGCCAGCAGTTCCAACGACAGGGGTAATGTCTACGAACAGTATTTC.

This clonotype was seen just once. This chain connects TRBV5-4 to TRBJ2-5; 8 bases agree with TRBD2. The V and J ends lost 4 bases and 4 bases, in that order; junction bases with no gene match: 15. The CDR3 loop spans 17 amino acids. The germline V gene encodes CDR1 SGHNT and CDR2 YYREEE (reference sequence). The CDR3 DNA sequence: TGTGCCAGCAGCACGGCGCAACTAACGGGGGGGCTAGAGACCCAGTACTTC. Its protein is CASSTAQLTGGLETQYF. Full variable domain (rest looked up from reference TRBV5-4 and TRBJ2-5): ETGVTQSPTHLIKTRGQQVTLRCSSQSGHNTVSWYQQALGQGPQFIFQYYREEENGRGNFPPRFSGLQFPNYSSELNVNALELDDSALYLCASSTAQLTGGLETQYFGPGTRLLVL.

Concerning this clonotype itself: One end of the junction is discordant with germline, which a read error may explain. The rearrangement links TRBV4-1 to TRBJ2-1; possibly TRBD1 for D (6 bases). Germline assignment: CDR1 MGHRA and CDR2 YSYEKL. This CDR3 is built from 15 residues. The CDR3 loop is CASRQVSGVYNEQFF. The CDR3 bases are TGTGCCAGCAGGCAAGTTTCAGGGGTCTACAATGAGCAGTTCTTC.

On this clonotype itself: This CDR3 fails to terminate in the conserved phenylalanine or tryptophan, so it likely reflects a read error. The chain joins TRBV4-1 to TRBJ2-1; D might be TRBD2 (7 bases). In germline, CDR1 is MGHRA, CDR2 YSYEKL. The length of the CDR3 is 15 residues. Deletions cut 8 bases from V and 7 bases from J, with 21 bases between. The CDR3 nucleotides are TGCGCCAGCTCCGAGAGGGGGGGCCTGGTAAATGAGCAGTTCATA. Translating it yields CASSERGGLVNEQFI.

With respect to this clonotype: One end of the junction is discordant with germline, which a read error may explain. Here the CDR3 reads CVISALTGEEIQYF. For the CDR3, the DNA is TGTGTCATCAGTGCCCTCACAGGGGAAGAGATCCAGTACTTC. V is TRBV10-3 and J is TRBJ2-5; TRBD1 matches at 7 bases. Germline lookup yields CDR1 ENHRY and CDR2 SYGVKD. This CDR3 comprises 14 residues.

Here the CDR3 reads CATNSGLPSMFNEQFF. CDR3 sequence (DNA): TGTGCCACGAACAGCGGGCTTCCCAGCATGTTCAATGAGCAGTTCTTC. This chain connects TRBV6-5 to TRBJ2-1; possibly TRBD2 for D (6 bases). V was shortened by 10 bases and J by 6 bases, with 25 bases between the two germline ends. The CDR3 runs to 16 residues. Per the germline V gene, CDR1 is MNHEY and CDR2 is SVGAGI.

As concerns this clonotype: The conserved closing phenylalanine or tryptophan is absent in this CDR3, likely reflecting a read error. This chain connects TRBV4-3 to TRBJ2-3, with 13 nucleotides matching TRBD2. The germline V gene encodes CDR1 LGHNA and CDR2 YSLEER. The CDR3 is 15 amino acids. The CDR3 reads CAGSQGTSGADTQYL. The CDR3 bases are TGCGCCGGCAGTCAAGGGACTAGCGGGGCAGATACGCAGTATTTA.

In the case of this clonotype: At one boundary the junction diverges from the germline segment, which might be a read error. The rearrangement uses TRBV20-1 and TRBJ1-4, with D tentatively TRBD1 (5 bases). The CDR3 totals 12 residues. Germline V gene sequence: CDR1 DFQATT, CDR2 SNEGSKA (reference sequence). The CDR3 sequence: CRASRGGEKPYF. CDR3 coding DNA: TGCCGTGCTTCTCGGGGGGGAGAAAAACCGTATTTT.

This clonotype showed up just a few times. Since a much larger clone is just one base distant, this may be a read error. This chain connects TRBV6-5 to TRBJ2-2, with 8 bases identical to TRBD2. Per germline, CDR1 MNHEY and CDR2 SVGAGI. This CDR3 is built from 16 residues. V dropped 5 bases and J dropped 2; count of bases not matched to a gene: 7. The CDR3 nucleotides are TGTGCCAGCAGTCCAGTAGCGGGAAAAAACACCGGGGAGCTGTTTTTT. It encodes CASSPVAGKNTGELFF.

This clonotype appeared many times. This sequence joins TRBV6-5 and TRBJ2-7; no clear D gene. The CDR3 is 12 amino acids. CDR1 MNHEY and CDR2 SVGAGI come from the germline V gene. Trimming left V 2 bases short and J 4 bases short, with 6 bases between. Here the CDR3 DNA reads TGTGCCAGCAGTTACGAGTATTACGAGCAGTACTTC. It encodes CASSYEYYEQYF.